This T cell receptor (beta chain) was profiled in a study of response to subunit inactivated influenza vaccine. This clonotype has just a few counts. One end of the junction is discordant with germline, which a read error may explain. CDR1 is MNHEY, CDR2 SVGEGT, per germline. The CDR3 contains 13 residues. TCRdb re-derived calls from the RT-PCR reads in MiXCR, one entry per CDR3 protein. The table includes hundreds of thousands of distinct CDR3 sequences, 15% to 20% detected once. The TCR was taken from a man aged 50 to 69 who received an inactivated influenza vaccine. The starting material was CD4+ T cells sorted from PBMCs, obtained less than 30 months after vaccination. This chain links TRBV6-2 or TRBV6-3 with TRBJ1-2; D might be TRBD1 (5 bases). The CDR3, as DNA: TGCCCCAGCAACCTCTCTGGACACCAAGGCTACACCTTC. It encodes CPSNLSGHQGYTF.